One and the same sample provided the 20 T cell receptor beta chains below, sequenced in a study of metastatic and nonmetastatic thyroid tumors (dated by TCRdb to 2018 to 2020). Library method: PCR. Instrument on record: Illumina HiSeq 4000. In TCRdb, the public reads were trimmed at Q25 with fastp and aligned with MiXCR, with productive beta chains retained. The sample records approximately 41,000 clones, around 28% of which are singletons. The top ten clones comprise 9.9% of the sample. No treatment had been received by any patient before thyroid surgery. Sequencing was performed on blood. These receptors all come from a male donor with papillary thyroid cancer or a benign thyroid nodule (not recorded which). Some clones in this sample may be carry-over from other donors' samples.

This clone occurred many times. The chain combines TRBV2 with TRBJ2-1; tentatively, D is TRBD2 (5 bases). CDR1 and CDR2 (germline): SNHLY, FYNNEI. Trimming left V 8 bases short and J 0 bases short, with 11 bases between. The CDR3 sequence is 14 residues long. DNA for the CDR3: TGTGCCAGCCGACGGGAAAGCTCCTACAATGAGCAGTTCTTC. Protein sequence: CASRRESSYNEQFF.

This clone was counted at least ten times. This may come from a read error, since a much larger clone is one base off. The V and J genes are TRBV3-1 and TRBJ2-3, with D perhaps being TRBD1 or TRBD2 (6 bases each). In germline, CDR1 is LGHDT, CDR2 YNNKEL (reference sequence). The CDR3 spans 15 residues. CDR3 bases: TGTGCCAGCAACCAAAGGGGGGCGGGCACAGATACGCAGTATTTT. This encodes CASNQRGAGTDTQYF.

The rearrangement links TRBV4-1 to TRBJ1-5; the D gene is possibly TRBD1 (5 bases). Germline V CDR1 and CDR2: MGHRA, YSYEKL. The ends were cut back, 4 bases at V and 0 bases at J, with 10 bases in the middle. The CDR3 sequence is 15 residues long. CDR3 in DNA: TGCGCCAGCAGCCCGGGGGGTTATAGCAATCAGCCCCAGCATTTT. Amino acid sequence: CASSPGGYSNQPQHF.

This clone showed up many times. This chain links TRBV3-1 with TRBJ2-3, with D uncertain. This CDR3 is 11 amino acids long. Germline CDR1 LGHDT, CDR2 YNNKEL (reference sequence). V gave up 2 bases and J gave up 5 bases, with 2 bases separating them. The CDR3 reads CASSQLDTQYF. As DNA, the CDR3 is TGTGCCAGCAGCCAACTAGATACGCAGTATTTT.

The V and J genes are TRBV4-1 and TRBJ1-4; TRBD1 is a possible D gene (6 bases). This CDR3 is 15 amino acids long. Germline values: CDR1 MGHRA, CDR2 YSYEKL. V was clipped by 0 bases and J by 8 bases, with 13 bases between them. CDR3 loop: CASSQEGGPLEKLFF. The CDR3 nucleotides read TGCGCCAGCAGCCAAGAAGGGGGGCCTCTGGAAAAACTGTTTTTT.

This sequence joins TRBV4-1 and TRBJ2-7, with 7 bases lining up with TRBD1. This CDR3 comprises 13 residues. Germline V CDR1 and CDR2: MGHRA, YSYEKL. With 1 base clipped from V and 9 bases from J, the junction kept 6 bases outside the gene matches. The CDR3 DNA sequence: TGCGCCAGCAGCCAAGTCGGGTCAGGGGGGCAGTACTTC. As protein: CASSQVGSGGQYF.

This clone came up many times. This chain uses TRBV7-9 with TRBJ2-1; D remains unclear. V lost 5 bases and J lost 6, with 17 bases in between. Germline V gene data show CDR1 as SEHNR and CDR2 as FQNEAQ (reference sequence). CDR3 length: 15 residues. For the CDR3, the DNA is TGTGCCAGCAGCCCAGGCCAGGTTAGACTCAATGAGCAGTTCTTC. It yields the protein CASSPGQVRLNEQFF.

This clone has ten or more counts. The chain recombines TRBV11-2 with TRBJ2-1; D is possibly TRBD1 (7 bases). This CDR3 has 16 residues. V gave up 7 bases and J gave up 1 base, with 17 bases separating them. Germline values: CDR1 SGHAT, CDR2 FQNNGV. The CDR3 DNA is TGTGCCAGCACCGACCCGACAGGGAGGTCCTACAATGAGCAGTTCTTC. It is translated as CASTDPTGRSYNEQFF.

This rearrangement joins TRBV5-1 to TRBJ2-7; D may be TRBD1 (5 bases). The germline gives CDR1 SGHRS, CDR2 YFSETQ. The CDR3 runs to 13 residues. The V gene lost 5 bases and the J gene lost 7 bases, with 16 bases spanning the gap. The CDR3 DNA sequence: TGCGCCAGCAGTCCGGACACGGTTGGAGAGCAGTACTTC. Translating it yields CASSPDTVGEQYF.

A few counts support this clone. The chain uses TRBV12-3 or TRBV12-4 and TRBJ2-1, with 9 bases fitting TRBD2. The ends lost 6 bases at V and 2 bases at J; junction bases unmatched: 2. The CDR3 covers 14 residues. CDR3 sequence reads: CASRLAGTYNEQFF. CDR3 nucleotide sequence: TGTGCCAGCAGGCTAGCGGGAACCTACAATGAGCAGTTCTTC.

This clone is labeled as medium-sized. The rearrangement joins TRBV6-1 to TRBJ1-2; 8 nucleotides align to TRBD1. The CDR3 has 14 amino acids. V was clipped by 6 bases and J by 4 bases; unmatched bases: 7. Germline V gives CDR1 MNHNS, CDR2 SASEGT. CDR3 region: CASSLGQGGYGYTF. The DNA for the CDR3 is TGTGCCAGCAGCCTTGGACAGGGCGGCTATGGCTACACCTTC.

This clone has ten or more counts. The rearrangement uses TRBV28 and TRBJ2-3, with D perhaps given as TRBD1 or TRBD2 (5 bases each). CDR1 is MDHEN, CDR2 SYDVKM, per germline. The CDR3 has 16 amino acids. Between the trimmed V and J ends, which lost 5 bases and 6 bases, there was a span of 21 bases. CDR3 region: CASSPLWDASFDTQYF. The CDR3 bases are TGTGCCAGCAGTCCCCTTTGGGACGCCTCGTTCGATACGCAGTATTTT.

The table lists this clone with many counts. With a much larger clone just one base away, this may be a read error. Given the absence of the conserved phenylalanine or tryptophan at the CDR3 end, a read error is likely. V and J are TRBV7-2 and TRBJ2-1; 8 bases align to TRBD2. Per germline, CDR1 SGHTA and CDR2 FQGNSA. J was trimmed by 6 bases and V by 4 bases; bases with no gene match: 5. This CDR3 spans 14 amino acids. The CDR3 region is CASSYGLAVNEQFL. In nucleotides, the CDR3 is TGTGCCAGCAGCTACGGACTAGCAGTCAATGAGCAGTTCCTC.

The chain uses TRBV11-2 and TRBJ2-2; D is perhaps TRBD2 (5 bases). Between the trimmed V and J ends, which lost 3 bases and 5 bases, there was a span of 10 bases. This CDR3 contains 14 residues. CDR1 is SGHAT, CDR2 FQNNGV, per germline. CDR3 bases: TGTGCCAGCAGCTTCTATGGAGGAACCGGGGAGCTGTTTTTT. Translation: CASSFYGGTGELFF.

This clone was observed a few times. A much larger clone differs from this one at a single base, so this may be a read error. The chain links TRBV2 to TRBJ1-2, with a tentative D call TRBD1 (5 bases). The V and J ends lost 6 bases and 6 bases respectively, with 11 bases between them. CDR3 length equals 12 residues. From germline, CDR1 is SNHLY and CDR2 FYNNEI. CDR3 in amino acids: CASSSGDHGYTF. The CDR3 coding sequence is TGTGCCAGCAGCTCGGGGGACCATGGCTACACCTTC.

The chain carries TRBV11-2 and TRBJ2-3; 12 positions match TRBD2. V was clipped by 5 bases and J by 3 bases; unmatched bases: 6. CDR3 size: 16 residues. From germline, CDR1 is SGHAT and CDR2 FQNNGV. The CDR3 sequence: CASSSGTSGLTDTQYF. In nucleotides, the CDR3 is TGTGCCAGCAGCAGTGGGACTAGCGGGCTGACAGATACGCAGTATTTT. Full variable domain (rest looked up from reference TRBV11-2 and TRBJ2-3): EAGVAQSPRYKIIEKRQSVAFWCNPISGHATLYWYQQILGQGPKLLIQFQNNGVVDDSQLPKDRFSAERLKGVDSTLKIQPAKLEDSAVYLCASSSGTSGLTDTQYFGPGTRLTVL.

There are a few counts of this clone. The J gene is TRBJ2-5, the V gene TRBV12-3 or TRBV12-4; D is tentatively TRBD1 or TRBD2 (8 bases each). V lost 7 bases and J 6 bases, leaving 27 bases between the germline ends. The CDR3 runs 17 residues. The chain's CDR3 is CASTQGAAGGPRKTQYF. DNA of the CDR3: TGTGCCAGCACCCAGGGGGCGGCGGGGGGTCCGAGGAAGACCCAGTACTTC.

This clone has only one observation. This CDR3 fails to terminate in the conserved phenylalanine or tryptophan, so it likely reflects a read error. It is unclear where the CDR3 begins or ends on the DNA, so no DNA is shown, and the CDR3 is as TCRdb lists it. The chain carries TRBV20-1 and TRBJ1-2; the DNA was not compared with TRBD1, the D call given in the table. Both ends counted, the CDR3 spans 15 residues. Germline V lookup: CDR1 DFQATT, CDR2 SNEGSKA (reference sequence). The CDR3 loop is CSARRNRAQGGRNTL.

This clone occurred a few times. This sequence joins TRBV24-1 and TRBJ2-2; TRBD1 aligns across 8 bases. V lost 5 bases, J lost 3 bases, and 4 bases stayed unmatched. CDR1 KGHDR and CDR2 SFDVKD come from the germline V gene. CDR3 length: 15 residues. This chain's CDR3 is CATSAPDRDTGELFF. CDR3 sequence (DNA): TGTGCCACCAGTGCTCCGGACAGGGACACCGGGGAGCTGTTTTTT.

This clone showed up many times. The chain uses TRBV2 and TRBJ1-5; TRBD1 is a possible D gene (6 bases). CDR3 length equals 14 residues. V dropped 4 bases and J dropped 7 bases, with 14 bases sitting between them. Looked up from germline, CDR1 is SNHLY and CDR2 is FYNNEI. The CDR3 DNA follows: TGTGCCAGCAGTGCCGACAGGTTTCGGCAGCCCCAGCATTTT. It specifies CASSADRFRQPQHF.